Each of the 23 T cell receptor beta chains below was sequenced from the same sample in a study of blood T cell repertoires in COVID-19. TCRdb's copy holds only in-frame clones and misses some; the assay was immunoSEQ multiplex PCR. Altogether about 80,000 clones are present, roughly 80% being singletons, with the ten largest covering just over 35%. Source material: peripheral blood. The receptors were sampled from a woman in her 70s with acute or convalescent COVID-19.

The chain is built from TRBV2 and TRBJ2-2; 7 nucleotides agree with TRBD1. The CDR3 sequence is 14 residues long. The junction had 6 bases not matched to a gene; V was cut back by 6 bases and J by 5 bases. Germline CDR1 SNHLY, CDR2 FYNNEI. The CDR3 nucleotides are TGTGCCAGCAGGTGGGACAGAGAAACCGGGGAGCTGTTTTTT. Translation gives CASRWDRETGELFF. Based on the CDR3 plus reference TRBV2 and TRBJ2-2, the full variable domain is EPEVTQTPSHQVTQMGQEVILRCVPISNHLYFYWYRQILGQKVEFLVSFYNNEISEKSEIFDDQFSVERPDGSNFTLKIRSTKLEDSAMYFCASRWDRETGELFFGEGSRLTVL.

The chain carries TRBV3-1 (or the pseudogene TRBV3-2) and TRBJ2-7, with 10 bases lining up with TRBD2. CDR3 size: 16 residues. Per the germline V gene, CDR1 is LGHDT and CDR2 is YNNKEL (reference sequence). With V trimmed by 3 bases and J by 1 base, 6 bases remained unmatched. The CDR3: CASSQAPSGGSYEQYF. Written as DNA, the CDR3 is TGTGCCAGCAGCCAGGCCCCTAGCGGGGGTTCCTACGAGCAGTACTTC.

This clone showed up just once. The rearrangement links TRBV7-9 to TRBJ2-1, with a weak D call TRBD2 (6 bases). The CDR3 contains 16 residues. V was shortened by 7 bases and J by 0 bases, with 16 bases between the two germline ends. Germline values: CDR1 SEHNR, CDR2 FQNEAQ (reference sequence). CDR3 DNA sequence: TGTGCCAGCACCATGGATATCGGGAGCTCCTACAATGAGCAGTTCTTC. Amino acid sequence: CASTMDIGSSYNEQFF.

This clone was recorded only once. The V gene is TRBV9, the J gene TRBJ2-5; tentatively, D is TRBD1 (6 bases). This CDR3 has 16 amino acids. Germline values: CDR1 SGDLS, CDR2 YYNGEE. V was shortened by 0 bases and J by 10 bases, with 22 bases between the two germline ends. CDR3 amino acids: CASSVVAGAINGDQYF. CDR3 DNA sequence: TGTGCCAGCAGCGTAGTAGCAGGGGCGATTAATGGGGACCAGTACTTC.

This clone was observed once. V gene TRBV5-1 combines with J gene TRBJ1-1; D unclear. Trimming stripped 2 bases from V and 0 bases from J, with 5 bases between. Germline V CDR1 and CDR2: SGHRS, YFSETQ. The CDR3 is 13 amino acids. CDR3 loop: CASSFSMNTEAFF. The CDR3 DNA sequence: TGCGCCAGCAGCTTCTCTATGAACACTGAAGCTTTCTTT.

The rearrangement links TRBV9 to TRBJ2-1; 7 bases align to TRBD2. The CDR3 has 14 amino acids. Unmatched junction bases numbered 8, after V lost 3 bases and J lost 8 bases. Germline-derived CDR1 and CDR2 are SGDLS and YYNGEE. In DNA form, the CDR3 reads TGTGCCAGCAGCGGTGGCGGGAGAATCGATGAGCAGTTCTTC. Translating it yields CASSGGGRIDEQFF.

This chain joins TRBV5-4 and TRBJ2-7; possible D gene TRBD2, 6 bases. Per the germline V gene, CDR1 is SGHNT and CDR2 is YYREEE (reference sequence). The CDR3 has 14 amino acids. Trimming cost V 4 bases and J 5 bases, with 16 bases left between them. The CDR3 nucleotides read TGTGCCAGCAGCACACCGGGAGTAGGACACGAGCAGTACTTC. Its translation: CASSTPGVGHEQYF.

This rearrangement joins TRBV15 to TRBJ1-5; 9 nucleotides match TRBD1. The CDR3 has 15 residues. CDR1 and CDR2 from the germline V gene are LNHNV and YYDKDF (reference sequence). The V and J ends lost 5 bases and 3 bases, in that order; junction bases with no gene match: 5. CDR3 sequence (DNA): TGTGCCACCAGCCCTACAGGGGGCCCCAATCAGCCCCAGCATTTT. This translates into CATSPTGGPNQPQHF.

The chain combines TRBV4-1 with TRBJ1-2, with TRBD1 matching 12 bases. This CDR3 contains 17 residues. After removal of 6 bases from V and 3 bases from J, the junction contained 11 bases not matched to a gene. Germline assignment: CDR1 MGHRA and CDR2 YSYEKL. The CDR3 sequence is CASRPMSGTGGYYGYTF. CDR3 in DNA: TGCGCCAGCAGACCCATGTCGGGGACAGGGGGCTACTATGGCTACACCTTC.

A remark on this clone: At one of its ends the junction is not consistent with the germline gene, which may arise from a read error. V is TRBV14 and J is TRBJ2-1; 8 positions agree with TRBD1. The CDR3 runs 15 residues. Germline assignment: CDR1 SGHDN and CDR2 FVKESK. For the CDR3, the DNA is TGTGCCAGCAGTCAAGAGACAGGGGCCCTCGATGAGCAGTTCTTC. Its translation is CASSQETGALDEQFF. Full variable domain (outside the CDR3, taken from reference TRBV14 and TRBJ2-1): EAGVTQFPSHSVIEKGQTVTLRCDPISGHDNLYWYRRVMGKEIKFLLHFVKESKQDESGMPNNRFLAERTGGTYSTLKVQPAELEDSGVYFCASSQETGALDEQFFGPGTRLTVL.

V and J are TRBV14 and TRBJ1-1; D gene uncertain. The CDR3 spans 13 residues. Trimming shortened V by 6 bases and J by 0 bases, and 8 bases separated the two germline ends. CDR1 and CDR2 from the germline V gene are SGHDN and FVKESK. The CDR3 reads CASSAGMNTEAFF. The DNA for the CDR3 is TGTGCCAGCAGTGCGGGAATGAACACTGAAGCTTTCTTT.

The table lists this clone with a count of one. The rearrangement uses TRBV7-9 and TRBJ2-1; 15 bases align to TRBD2. The CDR3 spans 15 residues. The V segment lost 6 bases and the J segment 9 bases; nucleotides outside the gene matches: 6. Germline V gene sequence: CDR1 SEHNR, CDR2 FQNEAQ (reference sequence). CDR3 nucleotides: TGTGCCAGCAGACCCCGGACTAGCGGGAGGGCTGAGCAGTTCTTC. It translates to CASRPRTSGRAEQFF.

The CDR3 protein is CASSEMARGDTQYF. DNA for the CDR3: TGTGCCAGCAGTGAGATGGCTCGGGGGGATACGCAGTATTTT. The rearrangement joins TRBV6-1 to TRBJ2-3; a possible D gene is TRBD2 (6 bases). This CDR3 is built from 14 residues. The germline V gene encodes CDR1 MNHNS and CDR2 SASEGT. Trimming removed 3 bases from V and 6 bases from J, with 13 bases in between.

This clone was counted at least ten times. The rearrangement links TRBV7-9 to TRBJ2-2; D is perhaps TRBD1 (5 bases). The CDR3 is made up of 14 amino acids. Per germline, CDR1 SEHNR and CDR2 FQNEAQ (reference sequence). Trimming stripped 4 bases from V and 2 bases from J, with 8 bases between. Written as DNA, the CDR3 is TGTGCCAGCAGCTCCGACAGTAACACCGGGGAGCTGTTTTTT. The encoded protein is CASSSDSNTGELFF.

The genes are TRBV2 and TRBJ2-7, with 9 nucleotides matching TRBD1. The J segment lost 3 bases and the V segment lost 0 bases, leaving 0 bases of the junction unmatched. The CDR3 is 14 amino acids. Germline CDR1 and CDR2: SNHLY and FYNNEI. The chain's CDR3 is CASSEATGGYEQYF. The CDR3 DNA sequence: TGTGCCAGCAGTGAAGCGACAGGGGGCTACGAGCAGTACTTC.

The chain carries TRBV7-2 and TRBJ2-2, with 9 bases matching TRBD2. Germline V CDR1 and CDR2: SGHTA, FQGNSA. CDR3 length: 15 amino acids. Trimming removed 4 bases from V and 2 bases from J; junction bases left unmatched: 2. CDR3 in amino acids: CASSSTSGNTGELFF. CDR3 nucleotide sequence: TGTGCCAGCAGCTCGACTAGCGGCAACACCGGGGAGCTGTTTTTT.

A single count supports this clone. V usage is TRBV30 and J usage is TRBJ1-1; D is undetermined. The germline V gene has CDR1 GTSNPN and CDR2 SVGIG (reference sequence). This CDR3 is built from 13 residues. Trimming took off 3 bases at V and 0 bases at J, with 8 bases between the two ends. The CDR3 loop is CAWRYGLNTEAFF. The CDR3 region has the DNA TGTGCCTGGAGATACGGTCTGAACACTGAAGCTTTCTTT.

The chain employs TRBV7-8 and TRBJ1-1; no clear D. The germline V and J ends were trimmed by 5 bases and 7 bases, with 8 bases remaining between them. CDR1 is SGHVS and CDR2 is FQNEAQ in the germline V gene. The CDR3 length is 11 residues. CDR3 nucleotide sequence: TGTGCCAGCAGCCCCCACAGTGAAGCTTTCTTT. This encodes CASSPHSEAFF.

The rearrangement joins TRBV5-5 to TRBJ1-4; a possible D gene is TRBD1 (5 bases). This CDR3 spans 15 amino acids. The germline V and J ends were trimmed by 4 bases and 2 bases, with 12 bases remaining between them. Germline CDR1 and CDR2: SGHKS and YYEKEE (reference sequence). This CDR3 reads CASSRTGGTNEKLFF. The DNA for the CDR3 is TGTGCCAGCAGCCGTACCGGGGGGACTAATGAAAAACTGTTTTTT. The whole variable domain, filled in from reference TRBV5-5 and TRBJ1-4, reads DAGVTQSPTHLIKTRGQQVTLRCSPISGHKSVSWYQQVLGQGPQFIFQYYEKEERGRGNFPDRFSARQFPNYSSELNVNALLLGDSALYLCASSRTGGTNEKLFFGSGTQLSVL.

The J gene is TRBJ2-2, the V gene TRBV3-1 (or the pseudogene TRBV3-2); TRBD1 matches 7 bases. This CDR3 has 13 amino acids. J lost 5 bases, V lost 4 bases, and 1 base had no gene match. Germline V CDR1 and CDR2: LGHDT, YNNKEL (reference sequence). In DNA, the CDR3 is TGTGCCAGCAGCCCACAGGGGACCGGGGAGCTGTTTTTT. This codes for CASSPQGTGELFF.

The DNA for the CDR3 is TGTGCTAGTGGTTTGGCCCGGACAGGGTACACAGATACGCAGTATTTT. This translates into CASGLARTGYTDTQYF. The chain has TRBV12-5 and TRBJ2-3, with 8 nucleotides matching TRBD1. After removal of 1 base from V and 2 bases from J, the junction contained 5 bases not matched to a gene. Germline V lookup: CDR1 LGHNT, CDR2 FRNRAP. There are 16 residues in the CDR3. The whole variable domain, remainder taken from reference TRBV12-5 and TRBJ2-3, is DARVTQTPRHKVTEMGQEVTMRCQPILGHNTVFWYRQTMMQGLELLAYFRNRAPLDDSGMPKDRFSAEMPDATLATLKIQPSEPRDSAVYFCASGLARTGYTDTQYFGPGTRLTVL.

Of note for this clone: The germline gene is not matched at one end of the junction; a read error may be the cause. The sample carries other DNA sequences with the same CDR3. The chain recombines TRBV5-1 with TRBJ2-7; maybe TRBD1 (6 bases). Germline V gene lookup returns CDR1 SGHRS and CDR2 YFSETQ. The length of the CDR3 is 13 residues. The CDR3 DNA sequence: TGCGCCAGCAGTTTGGGACAATCCTACGAGCAGTACTTC. It specifies CASSLGQSYEQYF.

The rearrangement uses TRBV7-9 and TRBJ1-2; TRBD1 is a possible D gene (6 bases). The germline CDR1 and CDR2 sequences are SEHNR and FQNEAQ (reference sequence). The CDR3 sequence is 16 residues long. The V and J ends lost 4 bases and 1 base respectively, with 16 bases between them. This CDR3 reads CASSSAAGGVNYGYTF. DNA of the CDR3: TGTGCCAGCAGCTCCGCCGCTGGGGGCGTTAACTATGGCTACACCTTC.